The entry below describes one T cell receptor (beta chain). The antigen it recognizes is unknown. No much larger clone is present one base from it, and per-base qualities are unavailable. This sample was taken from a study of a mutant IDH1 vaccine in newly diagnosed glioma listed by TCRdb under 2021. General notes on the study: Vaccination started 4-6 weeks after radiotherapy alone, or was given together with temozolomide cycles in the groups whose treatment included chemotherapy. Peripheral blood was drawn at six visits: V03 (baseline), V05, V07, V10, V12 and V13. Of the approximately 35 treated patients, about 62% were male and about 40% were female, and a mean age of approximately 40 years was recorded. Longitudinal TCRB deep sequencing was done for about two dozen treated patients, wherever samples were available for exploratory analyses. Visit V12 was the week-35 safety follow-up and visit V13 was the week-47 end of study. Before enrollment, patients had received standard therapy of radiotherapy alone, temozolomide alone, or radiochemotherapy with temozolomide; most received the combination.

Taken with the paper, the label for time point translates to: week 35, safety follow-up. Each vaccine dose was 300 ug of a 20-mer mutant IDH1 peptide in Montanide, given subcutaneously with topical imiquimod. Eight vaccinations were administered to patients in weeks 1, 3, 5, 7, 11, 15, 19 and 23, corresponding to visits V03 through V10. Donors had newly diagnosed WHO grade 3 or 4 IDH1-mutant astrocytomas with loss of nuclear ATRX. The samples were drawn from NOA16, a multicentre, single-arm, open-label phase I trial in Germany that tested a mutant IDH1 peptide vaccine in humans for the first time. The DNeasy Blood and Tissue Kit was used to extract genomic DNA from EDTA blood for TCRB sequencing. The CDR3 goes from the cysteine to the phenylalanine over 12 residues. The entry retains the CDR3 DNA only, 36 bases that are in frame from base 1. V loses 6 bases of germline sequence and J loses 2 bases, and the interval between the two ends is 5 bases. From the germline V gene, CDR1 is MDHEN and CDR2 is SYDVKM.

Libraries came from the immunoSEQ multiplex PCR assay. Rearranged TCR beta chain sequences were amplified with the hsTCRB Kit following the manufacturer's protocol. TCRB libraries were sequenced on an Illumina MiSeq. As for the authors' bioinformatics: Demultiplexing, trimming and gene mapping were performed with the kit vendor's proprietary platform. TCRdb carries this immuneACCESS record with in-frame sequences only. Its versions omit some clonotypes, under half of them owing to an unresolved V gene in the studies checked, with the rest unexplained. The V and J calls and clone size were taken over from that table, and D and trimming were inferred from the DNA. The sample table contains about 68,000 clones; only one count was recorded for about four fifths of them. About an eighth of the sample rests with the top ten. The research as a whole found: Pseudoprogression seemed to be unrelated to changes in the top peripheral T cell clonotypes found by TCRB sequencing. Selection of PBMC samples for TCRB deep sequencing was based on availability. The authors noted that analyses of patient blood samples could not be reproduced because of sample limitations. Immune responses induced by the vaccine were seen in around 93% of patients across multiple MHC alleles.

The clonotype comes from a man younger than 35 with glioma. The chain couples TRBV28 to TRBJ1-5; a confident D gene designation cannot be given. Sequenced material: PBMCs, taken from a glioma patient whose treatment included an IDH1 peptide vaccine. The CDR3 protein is CASREGNQPQHF. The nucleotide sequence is TGTGCCAGCAGGGAAGGCAATCAGCCCCAGCATTTT.